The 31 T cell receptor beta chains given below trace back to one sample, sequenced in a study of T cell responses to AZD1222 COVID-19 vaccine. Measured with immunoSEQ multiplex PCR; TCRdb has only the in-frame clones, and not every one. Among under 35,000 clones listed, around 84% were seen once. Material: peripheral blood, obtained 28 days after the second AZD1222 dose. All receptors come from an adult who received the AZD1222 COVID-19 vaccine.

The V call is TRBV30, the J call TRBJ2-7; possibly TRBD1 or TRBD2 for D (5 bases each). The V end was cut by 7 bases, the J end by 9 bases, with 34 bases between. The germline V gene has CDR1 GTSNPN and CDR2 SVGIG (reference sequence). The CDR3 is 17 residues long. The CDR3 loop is CAFTSRARTARGRGQYF. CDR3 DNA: TGTGCCTTCACGAGTAGGGCTAGAACTGCGAGGGGACGTGGGCAGTACTTC.

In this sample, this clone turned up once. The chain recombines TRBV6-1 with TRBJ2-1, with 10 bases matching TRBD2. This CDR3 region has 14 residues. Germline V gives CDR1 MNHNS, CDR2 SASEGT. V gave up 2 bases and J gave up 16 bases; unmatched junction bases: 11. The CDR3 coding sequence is TGTGCCAGCAGTGAATCGGCTAGGAGGACTAGCGGCTTCTTC. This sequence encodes CASSESARRTSGFF.

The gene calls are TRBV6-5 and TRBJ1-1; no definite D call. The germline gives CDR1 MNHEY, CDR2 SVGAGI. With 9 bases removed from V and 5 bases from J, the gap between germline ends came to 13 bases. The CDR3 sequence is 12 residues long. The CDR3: CASHVGRTEAFF. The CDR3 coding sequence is TGTGCCAGTCACGTGGGCAGGACTGAAGCTTTCTTT.

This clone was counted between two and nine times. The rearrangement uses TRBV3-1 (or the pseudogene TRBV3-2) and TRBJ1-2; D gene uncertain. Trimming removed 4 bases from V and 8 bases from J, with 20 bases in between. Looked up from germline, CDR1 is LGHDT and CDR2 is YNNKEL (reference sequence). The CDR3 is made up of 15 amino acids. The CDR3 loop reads CASSRSGVGVEGYTF. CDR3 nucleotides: TGTGCCAGCAGCCGTAGTGGGGTGGGCGTTGAGGGCTACACCTTC.

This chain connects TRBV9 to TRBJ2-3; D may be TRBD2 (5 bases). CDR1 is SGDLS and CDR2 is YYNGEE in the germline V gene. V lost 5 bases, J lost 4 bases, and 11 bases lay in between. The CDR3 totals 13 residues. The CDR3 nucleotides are TGTGCCAGCAGTTGGCCGGGGTCAGATACGCAGTATTTT. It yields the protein CASSWPGSDTQYF.

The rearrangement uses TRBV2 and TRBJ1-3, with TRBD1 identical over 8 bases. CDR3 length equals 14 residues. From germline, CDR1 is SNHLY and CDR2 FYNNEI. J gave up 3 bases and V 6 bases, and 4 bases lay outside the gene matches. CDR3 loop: CASRDREGGNTIYF. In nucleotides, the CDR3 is TGTGCCAGCAGGGACAGGGAAGGTGGAAACACCATATATTTT.

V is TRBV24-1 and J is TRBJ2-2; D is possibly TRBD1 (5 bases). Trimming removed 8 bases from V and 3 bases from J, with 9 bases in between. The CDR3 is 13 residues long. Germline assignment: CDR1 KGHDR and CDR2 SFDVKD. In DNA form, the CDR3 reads TGTGCCACCACTCCAGGGTACACCGGGGAGCTGTTTTTT. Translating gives CATTPGYTGELFF.

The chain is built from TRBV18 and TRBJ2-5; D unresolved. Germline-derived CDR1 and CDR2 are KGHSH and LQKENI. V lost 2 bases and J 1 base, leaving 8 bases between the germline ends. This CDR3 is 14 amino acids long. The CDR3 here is CASSPGNSQETQYF. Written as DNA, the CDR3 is TGTGCCAGCTCACCAGGGAATAGCCAAGAGACCCAGTACTTC. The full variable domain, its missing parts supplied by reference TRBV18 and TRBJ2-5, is NAGVMQNPRHLVRRRGQEARLRCSPMKGHSHVYWYRQLPEEGLKFMVYLQKENIIDESGMPKERFSAEFPKEGPSILRIQQVVRGDSAAYFCASSPGNSQETQYFGPGTRLLVL.

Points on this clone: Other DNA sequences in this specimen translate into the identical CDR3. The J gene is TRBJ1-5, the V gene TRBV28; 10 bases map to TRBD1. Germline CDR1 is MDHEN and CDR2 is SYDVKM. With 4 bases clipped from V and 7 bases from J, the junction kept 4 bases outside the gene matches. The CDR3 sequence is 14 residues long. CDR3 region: CASSSGQGRQPQHF. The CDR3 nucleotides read TGTGCCAGCAGTTCGGGACAGGGGCGGCAGCCCCAGCATTTT.

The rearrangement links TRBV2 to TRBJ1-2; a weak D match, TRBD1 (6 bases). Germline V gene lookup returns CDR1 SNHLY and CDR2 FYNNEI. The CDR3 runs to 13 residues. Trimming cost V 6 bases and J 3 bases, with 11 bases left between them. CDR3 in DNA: TGTGCCAGCAGGGAAACAGGGCACTATGGCTACACCTTC. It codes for CASRETGHYGYTF.

This chain's CDR3 is CASSGGGWRDNSPLHF. CDR3 coding DNA: TGTGCCAGTAGTGGGGGGGGATGGAGAGATAATTCACCCCTCCACTTT. This rearrangement joins TRBV19 to TRBJ1-6; D perhaps matches TRBD1 (5 bases). V gave up 5 bases and J gave up 5 bases, with 16 bases separating them. The CDR3 is 16 amino acids. Germline V lookup: CDR1 LNHDA, CDR2 SQIVND (reference sequence).

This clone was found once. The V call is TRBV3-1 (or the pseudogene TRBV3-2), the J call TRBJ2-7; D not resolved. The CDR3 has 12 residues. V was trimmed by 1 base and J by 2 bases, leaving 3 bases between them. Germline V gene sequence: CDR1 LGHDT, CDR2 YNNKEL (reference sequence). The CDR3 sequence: CASSQGPYEQYF. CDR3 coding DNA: TGTGCCAGCAGCCAAGGACCCTACGAGCAGTACTTC.

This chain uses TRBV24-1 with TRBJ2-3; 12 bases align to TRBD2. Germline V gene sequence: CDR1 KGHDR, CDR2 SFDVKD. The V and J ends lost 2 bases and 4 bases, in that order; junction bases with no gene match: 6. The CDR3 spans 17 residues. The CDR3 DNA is TGTGCCACCAGTGATTGGGCACTAGCGGGAGGAGCAGATACGCAGTATTTT. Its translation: CATSDWALAGGADTQYF.

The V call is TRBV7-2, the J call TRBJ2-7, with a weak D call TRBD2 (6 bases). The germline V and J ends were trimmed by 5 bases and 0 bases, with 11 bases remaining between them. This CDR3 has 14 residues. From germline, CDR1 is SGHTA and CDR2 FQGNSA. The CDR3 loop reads CASSPGTGSYEQYF. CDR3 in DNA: TGTGCCAGCAGCCCCGGGACTGGCTCCTACGAGCAGTACTTC.

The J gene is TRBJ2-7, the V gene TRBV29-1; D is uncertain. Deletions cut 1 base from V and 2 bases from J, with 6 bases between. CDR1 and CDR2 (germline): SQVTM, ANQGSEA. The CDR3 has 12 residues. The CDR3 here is CSVEVRAYEQYF. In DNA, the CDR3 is TGCAGCGTTGAAGTCAGAGCCTACGAGCAGTACTTC.

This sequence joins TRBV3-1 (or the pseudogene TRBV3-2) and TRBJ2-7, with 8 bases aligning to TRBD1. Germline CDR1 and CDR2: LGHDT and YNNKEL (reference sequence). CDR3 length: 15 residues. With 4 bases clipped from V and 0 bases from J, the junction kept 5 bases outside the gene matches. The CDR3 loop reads CASSRLQGGSYEQYF. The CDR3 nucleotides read TGTGCCAGCAGCCGCCTACAGGGGGGCTCCTACGAGCAGTACTTC.

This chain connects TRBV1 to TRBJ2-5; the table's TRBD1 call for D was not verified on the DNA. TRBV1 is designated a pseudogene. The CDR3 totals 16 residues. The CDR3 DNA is TGCACCAGCAGCCAACCGATAGAGGGGGCGAGAGAGACCCAGTACTTC. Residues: CTSSQPIEGARETQYF.

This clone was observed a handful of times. CDR3 in amino acids: CASSPGQIATTEAFF. The CDR3 nucleotides read TGTGCCAGCAGCCCAGGACAGATTGCGACCACTGAAGCTTTCTTT. J is TRBJ1-1 and V is TRBV7-9, with a tentative D call TRBD1 (6 bases). Deletions cut 5 bases from V and 4 bases from J, with 17 bases between. Germline V lookup: CDR1 SEHNR, CDR2 FQNEAQ (reference sequence). The CDR3 runs to 15 residues.

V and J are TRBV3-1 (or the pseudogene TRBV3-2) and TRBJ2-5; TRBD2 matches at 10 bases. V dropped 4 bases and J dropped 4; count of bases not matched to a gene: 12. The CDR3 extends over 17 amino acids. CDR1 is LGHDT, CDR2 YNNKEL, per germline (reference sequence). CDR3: CASSLSGTSALGETQYF. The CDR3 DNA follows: TGTGCCAGCAGCCTATCCGGGACTAGCGCCCTGGGAGAGACCCAGTACTTC.

This CDR3 is CASSPSVIREPDTQYF. DNA of the CDR3: TGTGCCAGCAGTCCTAGCGTAATCCGGGAGCCAGATACGCAGTATTTT. The V and J genes are TRBV5-5 and TRBJ2-3, with TRBD2 as a possible D gene (6 bases). The V end lost 5 bases, the J end lost 4 bases, and 20 bases lay between the germline ends. Germline loops: CDR1 SGHKS, CDR2 YYEKEE (reference sequence). The CDR3 totals 16 residues.

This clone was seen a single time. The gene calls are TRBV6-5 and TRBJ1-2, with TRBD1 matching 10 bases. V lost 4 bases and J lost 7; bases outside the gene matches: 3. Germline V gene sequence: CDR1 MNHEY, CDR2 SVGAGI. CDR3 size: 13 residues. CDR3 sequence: CASSWDRGGGYTF. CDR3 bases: TGTGCCAGCAGTTGGGACAGGGGCGGTGGCTACACCTTC.

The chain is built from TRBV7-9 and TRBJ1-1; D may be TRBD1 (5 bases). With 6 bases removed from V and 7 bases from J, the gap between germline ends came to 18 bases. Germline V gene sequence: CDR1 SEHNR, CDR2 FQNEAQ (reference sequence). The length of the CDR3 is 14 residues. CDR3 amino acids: CASRQSGGSGEAFF. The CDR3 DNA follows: TGTGCCAGCAGACAATCGGGGGGAAGCGGTGAAGCTTTCTTT.

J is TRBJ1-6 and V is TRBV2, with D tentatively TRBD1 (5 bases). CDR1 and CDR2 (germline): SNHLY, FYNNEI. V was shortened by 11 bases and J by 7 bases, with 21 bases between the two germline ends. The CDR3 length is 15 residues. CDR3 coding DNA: TGTGCCGGCTATGGGGTTAGGGGTCGGAATTCACCCCTCCACTTT. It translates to CAGYGVRGRNSPLHF.

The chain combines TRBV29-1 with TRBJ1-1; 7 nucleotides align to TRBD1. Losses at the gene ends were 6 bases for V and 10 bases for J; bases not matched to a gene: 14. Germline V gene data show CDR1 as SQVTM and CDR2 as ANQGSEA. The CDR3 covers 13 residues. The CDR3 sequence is CSVLRQGRGTAFF. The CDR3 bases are TGCAGCGTACTCCGACAGGGAAGGGGGACAGCTTTCTTT.

CDR3 bases: TGTGCCAGCAGCGGCGCTGGATATGGCTACACCTTC. The encoded protein is CASSGAGYGYTF. The gene calls are TRBV6-2 or TRBV6-3 and TRBJ1-2; D gene uncertain. V lost 6 bases to trimming and J lost 5 bases, with 10 bases between them. Per germline, CDR1 MNHEY and CDR2 SVGEGT. The CDR3 is 12 amino acids.

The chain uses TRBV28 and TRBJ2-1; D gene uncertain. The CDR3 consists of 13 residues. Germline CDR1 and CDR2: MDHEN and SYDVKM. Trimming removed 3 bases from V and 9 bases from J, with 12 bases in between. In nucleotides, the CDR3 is TGTGCCAGCAGTTTGGTCCTGCCGGGTGAGCAGTTCTTC. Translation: CASSLVLPGEQFF.

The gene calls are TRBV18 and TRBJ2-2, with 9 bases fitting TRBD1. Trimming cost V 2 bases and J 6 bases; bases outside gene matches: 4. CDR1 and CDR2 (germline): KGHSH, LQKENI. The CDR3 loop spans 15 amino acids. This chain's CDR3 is CASSPGTGHSGELFF. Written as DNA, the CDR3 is TGTGCCAGCTCACCAGGGACAGGGCATTCCGGGGAGCTGTTTTTT.

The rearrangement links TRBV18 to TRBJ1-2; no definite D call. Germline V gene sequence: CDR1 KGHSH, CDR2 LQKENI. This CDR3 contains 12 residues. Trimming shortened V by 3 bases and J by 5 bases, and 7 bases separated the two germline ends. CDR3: CASSPDAYGYTF. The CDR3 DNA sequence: TGTGCCAGCTCACCGGACGCATATGGCTACACCTTC.

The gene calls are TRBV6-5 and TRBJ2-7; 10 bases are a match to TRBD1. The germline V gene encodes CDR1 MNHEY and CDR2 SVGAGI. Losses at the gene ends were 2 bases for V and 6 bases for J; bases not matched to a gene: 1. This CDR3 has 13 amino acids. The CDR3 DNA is TGTGCCAGCAGTTACGGGACAGGGGTCGAGCAGTACTTC. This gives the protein CASSYGTGVEQYF.

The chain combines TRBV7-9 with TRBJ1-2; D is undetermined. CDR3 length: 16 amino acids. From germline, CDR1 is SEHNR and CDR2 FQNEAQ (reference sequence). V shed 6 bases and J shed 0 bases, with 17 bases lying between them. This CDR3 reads CASSPAGSLANYGYTF. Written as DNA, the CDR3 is TGTGCCAGCAGTCCTGCGGGATCCCTAGCTAACTATGGCTACACCTTC.

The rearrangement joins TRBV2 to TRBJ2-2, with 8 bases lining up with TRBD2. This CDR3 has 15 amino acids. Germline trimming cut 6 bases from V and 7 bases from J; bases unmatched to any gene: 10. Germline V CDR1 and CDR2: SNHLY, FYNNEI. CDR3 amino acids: CASRLADTSGGELFF. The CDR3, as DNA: TGTGCCAGCAGACTAGCGGACACATCGGGCGGGGAGCTGTTTTTT.